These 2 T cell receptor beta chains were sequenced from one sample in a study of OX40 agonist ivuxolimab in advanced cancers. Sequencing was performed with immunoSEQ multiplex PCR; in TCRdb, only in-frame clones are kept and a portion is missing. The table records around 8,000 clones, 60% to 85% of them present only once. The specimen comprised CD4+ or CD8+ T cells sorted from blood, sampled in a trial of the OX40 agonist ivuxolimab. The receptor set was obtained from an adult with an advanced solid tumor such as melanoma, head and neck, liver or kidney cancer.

Here the CDR3 reads CASSLPGGEGNIQYF. The CDR3 bases are TGTGCCAGCAGCCTTCCAGGGGGCGAGGGAAACATTCAGTACTTC. The gene calls are TRBV7-8 and TRBJ2-4, with 8 bases aligning to TRBD1. J was trimmed by 6 bases and V by 5 bases; bases with no gene match: 9. The CDR3 totals 15 residues. Germline CDR1 is SGHVS and CDR2 is FQNEAQ. Drawing the rest from reference TRBV7-8 and TRBJ2-4, the complete variable domain is GAGVSQSPRYKVAKRGQDVALRCDPISGHVSLFWYQQALGQGPEFLTYFQNEAQLDKSGLPSDRFFAERPEGSVSTLKIQRTQQEDSAVYLCASSLPGGEGNIQYFGAGTRLSVL.

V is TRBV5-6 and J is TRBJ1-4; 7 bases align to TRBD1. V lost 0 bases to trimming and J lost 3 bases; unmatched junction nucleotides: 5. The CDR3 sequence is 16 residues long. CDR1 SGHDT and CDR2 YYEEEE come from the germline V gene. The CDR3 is CASSLARDRPNEKLFF. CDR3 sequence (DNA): TGTGCCAGCAGCTTGGCCAGGGACAGACCTAATGAAAAACTGTTTTTT.